These 7 T cell receptor beta chains were all obtained from the same sample, sequenced in a study of cytomegalovirus exposure and HLA in healthy donors. In the PCR, 60 Vbeta and 13 Jbeta primers were used. TCRdb's copy holds only in-frame clones and misses some; the assay was immunoSEQ multiplex PCR. The sample has about 160,000 clones; 80% are singletons. The sequenced sample was PBMCs. The receptor set was obtained from a human donor in good health.

The V call is TRBV5-1, the J call TRBJ2-4, with 8 bases aligning to TRBD2. The CDR3 spans 15 residues. The germline CDR1 and CDR2 sequences are SGHRS and YFSETQ. V lost 3 bases to trimming and J lost 8 bases; unmatched junction nucleotides: 10. CDR3 loop: CASSSSPGGPDIQYF. CDR3 bases: TGCGCCAGCAGCTCGAGCCCGGGGGGGCCCGACATTCAGTACTTC.

There are a few counts of this clone. CDR3 nucleotides: TGTGCCAGCAGCTTAGGTACTGGTAATAGCAATCAGCCCCAGCATTTT. Its translation: CASSLGTGNSNQPQHF. The chain uses TRBV7-2 and TRBJ1-5; no clear D gene. Trimming pared 1 base from V and 0 bases from J, leaving 10 bases between. CDR3 length equals 16 residues. Germline CDR1 reads SGHTA; CDR2 reads FQGNSA.

The chain employs TRBV18 and TRBJ2-5; TRBD2 matches at 8 bases. The CDR3 length is 15 residues. V shed 3 bases, J shed 4 bases, and the junction held 7 bases outside the gene matches. In germline, CDR1 is KGHSH, CDR2 LQKENI. CDR3 residues: CASSPGQLAGETQYF. The DNA for the CDR3 is TGTGCCAGCTCACCCGGCCAGCTAGCGGGAGAGACCCAGTACTTC.

J is TRBJ2-7 and V is TRBV7-9; 14 bases map to TRBD2. Germline-derived CDR1 and CDR2 are SEHNR and FQNEAQ (reference sequence). V shed 5 bases and J 6 bases; nucleotides not matched to a gene: 9. The CDR3 is 16 residues long. In DNA form, the CDR3 reads TGTGCCAGCAGCGTAGGACTAGCGGGGGGCCTCGGCGAGCAGTACTTC. This encodes CASSVGLAGGLGEQYF.

This clone turned up a few times. V is TRBV6-6 and J is TRBJ2-3, with D possibly matching TRBD1 (5 bases). CDR3 size: 15 residues. Germline V gene data show CDR1 as MNHNY and CDR2 as SVGAGI (reference sequence). The germline V and J ends were trimmed by 11 bases and 0 bases, with 18 bases remaining between them. The CDR3 sequence is CAGGWGSPSTDTQYF. The CDR3 bases are TGTGCCGGTGGATGGGGCTCCCCCAGCACAGATACGCAGTATTTT.

V usage is TRBV15 and J usage is TRBJ1-5, with D uncertain. This CDR3 has 12 amino acids. Germline V gene data show CDR1 as LNHNV and CDR2 as YYDKDF (reference sequence). With 4 bases removed from V and 5 bases from J, the gap between germline ends came to 6 bases. CDR3 sequence (DNA): TGTGCCACCAGCACCTCAGATCAGCCCCAGCATTTT. It encodes CATSTSDQPQHF.

The rearrangement links TRBV10-3 to TRBJ2-7, with a weak D call TRBD1 (5 bases). Germline-derived CDR1 and CDR2 are ENHRY and SYGVKD. This CDR3 contains 13 residues. Trimming pared 2 bases from V and 6 bases from J, leaving 11 bases between. The DNA for the CDR3 is TGTGCCATCAGTGAGATTCAGGGAAGCGAGCAGTACTTC. Residues: CAISEIQGSEQYF.